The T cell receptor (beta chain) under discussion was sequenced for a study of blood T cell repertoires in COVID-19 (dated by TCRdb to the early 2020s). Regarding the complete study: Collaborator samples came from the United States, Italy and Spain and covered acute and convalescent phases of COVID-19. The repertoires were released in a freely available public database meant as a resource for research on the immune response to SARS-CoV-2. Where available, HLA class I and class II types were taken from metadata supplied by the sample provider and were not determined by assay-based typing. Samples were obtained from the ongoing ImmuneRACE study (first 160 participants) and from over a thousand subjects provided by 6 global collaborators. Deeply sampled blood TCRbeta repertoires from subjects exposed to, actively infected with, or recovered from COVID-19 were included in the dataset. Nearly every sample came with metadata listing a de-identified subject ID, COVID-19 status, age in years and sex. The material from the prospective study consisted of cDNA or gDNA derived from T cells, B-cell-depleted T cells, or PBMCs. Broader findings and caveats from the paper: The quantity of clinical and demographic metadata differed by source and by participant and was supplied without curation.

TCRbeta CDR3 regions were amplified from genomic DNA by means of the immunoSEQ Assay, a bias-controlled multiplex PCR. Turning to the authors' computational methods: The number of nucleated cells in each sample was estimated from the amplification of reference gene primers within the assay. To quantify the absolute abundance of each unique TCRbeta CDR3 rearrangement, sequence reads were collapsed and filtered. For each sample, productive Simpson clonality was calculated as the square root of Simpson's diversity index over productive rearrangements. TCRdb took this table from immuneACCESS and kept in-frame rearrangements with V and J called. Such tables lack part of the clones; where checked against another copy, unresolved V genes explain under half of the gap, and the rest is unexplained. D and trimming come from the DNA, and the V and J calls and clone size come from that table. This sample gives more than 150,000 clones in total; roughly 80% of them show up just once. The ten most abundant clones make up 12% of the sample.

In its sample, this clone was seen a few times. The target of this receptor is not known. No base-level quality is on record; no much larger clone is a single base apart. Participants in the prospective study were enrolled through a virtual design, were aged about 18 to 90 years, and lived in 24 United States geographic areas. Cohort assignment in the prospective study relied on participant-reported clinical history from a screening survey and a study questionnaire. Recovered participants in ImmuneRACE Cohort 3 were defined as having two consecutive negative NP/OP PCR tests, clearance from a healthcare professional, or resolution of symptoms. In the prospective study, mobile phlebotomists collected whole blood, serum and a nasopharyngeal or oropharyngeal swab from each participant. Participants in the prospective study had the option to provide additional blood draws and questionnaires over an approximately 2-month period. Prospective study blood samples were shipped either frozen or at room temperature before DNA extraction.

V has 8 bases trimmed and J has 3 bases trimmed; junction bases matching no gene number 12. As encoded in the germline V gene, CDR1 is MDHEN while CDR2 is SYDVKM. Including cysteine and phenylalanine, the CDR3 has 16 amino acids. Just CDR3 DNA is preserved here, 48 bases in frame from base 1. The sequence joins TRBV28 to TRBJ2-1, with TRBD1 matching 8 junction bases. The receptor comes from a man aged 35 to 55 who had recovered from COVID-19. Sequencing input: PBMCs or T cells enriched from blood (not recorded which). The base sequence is TGTGCCAGCGGTCGCCGACAGGGGTCGTTCTACAATGAGCAGTTCTTC. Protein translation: CASGRRQGSFYNEQFF.